The sequence of this TCR beta chain was determined in a study of blood T cell repertoires in COVID-19. Data came from immunoSEQ multiplex PCR; TCRdb stores just in-frame clones and leaves some out. The profile covers roughly 250,000 clones, with around 83% appearing a single time and about 7.4% taken by the ten largest. Trimming stripped 6 bases from V and 6 bases from J, with 14 bases between. CDR3 length: 13 amino acids. Germline assignment: CDR1 ENHRY and CDR2 SYGVKD. What was sequenced was peripheral blood. V usage is TRBV10-3 and J usage is TRBJ1-1; D is uncertain. This TCR was sampled from a woman between 50 and 59 years old with acute or convalescent COVID-19. CDR3 DNA: TGTGCCATCAGGGCGGGAGGTGGCGCTGAAGCTTTCTTT. Protein sequence: CAIRAGGGAEAFF.